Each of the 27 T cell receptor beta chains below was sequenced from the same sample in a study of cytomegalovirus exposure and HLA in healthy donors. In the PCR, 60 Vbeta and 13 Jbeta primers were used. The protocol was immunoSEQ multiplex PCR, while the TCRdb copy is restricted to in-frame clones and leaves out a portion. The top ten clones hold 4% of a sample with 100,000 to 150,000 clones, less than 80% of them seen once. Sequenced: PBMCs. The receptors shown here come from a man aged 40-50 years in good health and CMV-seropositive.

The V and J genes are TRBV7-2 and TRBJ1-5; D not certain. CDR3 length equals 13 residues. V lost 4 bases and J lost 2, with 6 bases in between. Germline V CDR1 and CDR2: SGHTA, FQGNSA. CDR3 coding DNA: TGTGCCAGCAGCTCAGTGGGCAATCAGCCCCAGCATTTT. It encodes CASSSVGNQPQHF.

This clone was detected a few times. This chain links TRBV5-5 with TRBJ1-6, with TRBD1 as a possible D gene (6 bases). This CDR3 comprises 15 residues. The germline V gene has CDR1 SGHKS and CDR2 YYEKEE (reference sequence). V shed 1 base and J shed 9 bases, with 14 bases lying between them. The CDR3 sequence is CASSLRGAPGSPLHF. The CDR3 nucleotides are TGTGCCAGCAGCTTGCGGGGGGCGCCGGGTTCACCCCTCCACTTT.

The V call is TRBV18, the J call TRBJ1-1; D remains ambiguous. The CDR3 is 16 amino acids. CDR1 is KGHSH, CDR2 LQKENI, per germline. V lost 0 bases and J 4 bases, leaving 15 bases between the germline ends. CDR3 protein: CASSPPLSTGVTEAFF. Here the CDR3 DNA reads TGTGCCAGCTCACCACCCCTTTCCACCGGGGTCACTGAAGCTTTCTTT.

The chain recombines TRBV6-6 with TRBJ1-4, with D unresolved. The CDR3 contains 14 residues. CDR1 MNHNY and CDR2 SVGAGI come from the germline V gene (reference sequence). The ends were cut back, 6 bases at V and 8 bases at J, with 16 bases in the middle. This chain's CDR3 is CASSYGRVGEKLFF. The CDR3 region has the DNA TGTGCCAGCAGCTACGGGAGGGTCGGGGAAAAACTGTTTTTT.

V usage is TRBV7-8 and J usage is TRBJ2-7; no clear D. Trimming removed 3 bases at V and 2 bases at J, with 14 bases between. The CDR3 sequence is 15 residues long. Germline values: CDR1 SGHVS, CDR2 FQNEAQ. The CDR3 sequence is CASSLGTGSTYEQYF. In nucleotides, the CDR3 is TGTGCCAGCAGCTTGGGCACCGGCAGTACCTACGAGCAGTACTTC.

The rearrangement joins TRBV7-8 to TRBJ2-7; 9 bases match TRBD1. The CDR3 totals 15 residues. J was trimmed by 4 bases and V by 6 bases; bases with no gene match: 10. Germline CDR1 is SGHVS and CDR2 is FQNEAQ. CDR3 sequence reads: CASSWGTGKRYEQYF. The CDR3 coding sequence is TGTGCCAGCAGTTGGGGGACAGGGAAGCGATACGAGCAGTACTTC.

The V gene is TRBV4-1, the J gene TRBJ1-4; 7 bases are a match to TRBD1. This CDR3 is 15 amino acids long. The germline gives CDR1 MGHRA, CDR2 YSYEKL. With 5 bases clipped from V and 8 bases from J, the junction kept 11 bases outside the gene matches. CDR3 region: CASSSVGQVREKLFF. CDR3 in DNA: TGCGCCAGCAGCTCCGTCGGACAGGTCAGGGAAAAACTGTTTTTT.

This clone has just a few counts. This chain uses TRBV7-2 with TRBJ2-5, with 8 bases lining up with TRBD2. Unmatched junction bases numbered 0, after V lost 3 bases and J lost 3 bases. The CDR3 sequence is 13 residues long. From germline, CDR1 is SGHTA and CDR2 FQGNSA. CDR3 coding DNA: TGTGCCAGCAGCTTTAGCGGGAAAGAGACCCAGTACTTC. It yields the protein CASSFSGKETQYF.

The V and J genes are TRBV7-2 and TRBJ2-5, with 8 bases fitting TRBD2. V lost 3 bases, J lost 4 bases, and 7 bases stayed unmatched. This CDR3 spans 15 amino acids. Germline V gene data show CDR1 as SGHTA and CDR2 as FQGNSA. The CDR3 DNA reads TGTGCCAGCAGCTTGATAGCGGGAATACTAGAGACCCAGTACTTC. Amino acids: CASSLIAGILETQYF.

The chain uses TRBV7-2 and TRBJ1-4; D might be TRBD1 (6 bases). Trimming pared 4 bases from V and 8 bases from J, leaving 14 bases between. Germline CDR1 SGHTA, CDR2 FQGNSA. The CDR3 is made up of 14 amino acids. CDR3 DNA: TGTGCCAGCAGCTCGAGGGGGGGCGACGAAAAACTGTTTTTT. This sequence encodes CASSSRGGDEKLFF. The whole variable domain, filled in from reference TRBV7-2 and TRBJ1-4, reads GAGVSQSPSNKVTEKGKDVELRCDPISGHTALYWYRQSLGQGLEFLIYFQGNSAPDKSGLPSDRFSAERTGGSVSTLTIQRTQQEDSAVYLCASSSRGGDEKLFFGSGTQLSVL.

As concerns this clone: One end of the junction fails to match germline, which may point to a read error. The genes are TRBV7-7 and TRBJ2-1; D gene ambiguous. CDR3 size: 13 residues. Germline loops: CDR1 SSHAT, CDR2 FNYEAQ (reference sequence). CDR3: CASSLDRDNEQFF. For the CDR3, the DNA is TGTGCTAGCAGCTTAGATCGAGACAATGAGCAGTTCTTC.

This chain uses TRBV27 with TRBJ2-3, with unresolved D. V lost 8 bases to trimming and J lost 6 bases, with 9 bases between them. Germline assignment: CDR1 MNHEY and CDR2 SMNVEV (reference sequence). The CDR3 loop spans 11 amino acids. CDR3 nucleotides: TGTGCCAGCTCCCTGAGGGATACGCAGTATTTT. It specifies CASSLRDTQYF.

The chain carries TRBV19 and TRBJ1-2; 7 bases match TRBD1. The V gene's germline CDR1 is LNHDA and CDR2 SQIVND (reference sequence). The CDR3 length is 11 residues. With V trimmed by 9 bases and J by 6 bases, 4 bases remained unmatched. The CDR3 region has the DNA TGTGCCAGCACAGGGGTTAATGGCTACACCTTC. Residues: CASTGVNGYTF.

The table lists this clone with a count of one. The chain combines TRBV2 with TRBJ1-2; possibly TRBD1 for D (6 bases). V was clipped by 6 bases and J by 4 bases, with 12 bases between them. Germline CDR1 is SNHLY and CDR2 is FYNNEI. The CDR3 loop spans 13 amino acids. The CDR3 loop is CASRGAAPYGYTF. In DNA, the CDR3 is TGTGCCAGCAGGGGGGCCGCCCCCTATGGCTACACCTTC.

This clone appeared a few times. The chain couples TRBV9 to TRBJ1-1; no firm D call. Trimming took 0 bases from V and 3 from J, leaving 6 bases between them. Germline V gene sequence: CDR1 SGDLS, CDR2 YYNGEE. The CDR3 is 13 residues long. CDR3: CASSVAADTEAFF. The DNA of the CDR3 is TGTGCCAGCAGCGTAGCAGCGGACACTGAAGCTTTCTTT. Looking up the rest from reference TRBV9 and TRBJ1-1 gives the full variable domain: DSGVTQTPKHLITATGQRVTLRCSPRSGDLSVYWYQQSLDQGLQFLIQYYNGEERAKGNILERFSAQQFPDLHSELNLSSLELGDSALYFCASSVAADTEAFFGQGTRLTVV.

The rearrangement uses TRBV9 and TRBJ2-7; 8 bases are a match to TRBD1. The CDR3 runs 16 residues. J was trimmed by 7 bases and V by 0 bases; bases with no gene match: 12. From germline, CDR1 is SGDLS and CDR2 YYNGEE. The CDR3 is CASSVDEGTGAREQYF. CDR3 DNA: TGTGCCAGCAGCGTAGATGAAGGGACAGGAGCCCGGGAGCAGTACTTC.

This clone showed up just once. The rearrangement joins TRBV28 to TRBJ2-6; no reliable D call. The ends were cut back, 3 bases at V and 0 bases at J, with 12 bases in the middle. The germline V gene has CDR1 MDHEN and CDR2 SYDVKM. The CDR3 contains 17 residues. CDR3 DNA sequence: TGTGCCAGCAGTTTTGGCAGGCCCTACTCTGGGGCCAACGTCCTGACTTTC. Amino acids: CASSFGRPYSGANVLTF.

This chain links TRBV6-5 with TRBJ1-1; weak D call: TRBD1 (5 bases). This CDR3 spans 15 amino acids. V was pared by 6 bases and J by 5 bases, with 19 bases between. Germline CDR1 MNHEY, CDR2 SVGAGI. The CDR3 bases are TGTGCCAGCAGCCCAGCGGGACTCCAGGGAACTGAAGCTTTCTTT. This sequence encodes CASSPAGLQGTEAFF.

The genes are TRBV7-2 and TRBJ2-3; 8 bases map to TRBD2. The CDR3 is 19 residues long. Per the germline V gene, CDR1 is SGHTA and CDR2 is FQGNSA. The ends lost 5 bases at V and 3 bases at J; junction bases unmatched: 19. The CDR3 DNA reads TGTGCCAGCAGCCGTCTCCGGGGCCGAGCGGGAGTTGATACAGATACGCAGTATTTT. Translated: CASSRLRGRAGVDTDTQYF.

CDR3 DNA: TGTGCCAGCAGCCCGCAACGGACAAGAGCCAAAAACATTCAGTACTTC. This gives the protein CASSPQRTRAKNIQYF. The chain is built from TRBV7-9 and TRBJ2-4, with D perhaps TRBD1 (5 bases). The V gene's germline CDR1 is SEHNR and CDR2 FQNEAQ (reference sequence). The V gene lost 5 bases and the J gene lost 0 bases, with 14 bases spanning the gap. The CDR3 contains 16 residues.

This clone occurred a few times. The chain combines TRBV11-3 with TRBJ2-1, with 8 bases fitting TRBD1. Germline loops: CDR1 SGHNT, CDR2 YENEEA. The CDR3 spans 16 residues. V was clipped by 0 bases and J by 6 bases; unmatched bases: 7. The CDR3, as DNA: TGTGCCAGCAGCTTAGATGGGGACAGGCCCAGCAATGAGCAGTTCTTC. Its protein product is CASSLDGDRPSNEQFF.

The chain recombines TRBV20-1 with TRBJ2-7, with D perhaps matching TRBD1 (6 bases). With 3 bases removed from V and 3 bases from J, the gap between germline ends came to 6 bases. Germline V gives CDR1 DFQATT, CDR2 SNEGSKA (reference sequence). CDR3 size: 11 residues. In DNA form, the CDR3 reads TGCAGTGCTAGGACAGGCTACGAGCAGTACTTC. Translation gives CSARTGYEQYF.

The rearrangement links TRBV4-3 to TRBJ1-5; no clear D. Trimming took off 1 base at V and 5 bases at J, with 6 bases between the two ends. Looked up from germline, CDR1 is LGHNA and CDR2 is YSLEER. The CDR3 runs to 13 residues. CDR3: CASSQGADQPQHF. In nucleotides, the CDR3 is TGCGCCAGCAGCCAAGGGGCTGATCAGCCCCAGCATTTT.

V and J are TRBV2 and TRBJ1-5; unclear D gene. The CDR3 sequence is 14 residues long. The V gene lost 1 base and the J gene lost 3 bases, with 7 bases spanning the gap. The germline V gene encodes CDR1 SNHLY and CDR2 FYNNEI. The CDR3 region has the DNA TGTGCCAGCAGTGAAGAACAGATCAATCAGCCCCAGCATTTT. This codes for CASSEEQINQPQHF.

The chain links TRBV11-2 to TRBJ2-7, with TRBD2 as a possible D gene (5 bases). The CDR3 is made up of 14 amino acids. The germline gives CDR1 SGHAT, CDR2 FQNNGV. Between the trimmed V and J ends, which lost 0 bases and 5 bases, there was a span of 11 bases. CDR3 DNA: TGTGCCAGCAGCTTAGATCGTCGGGGAAACGAGCAGTACTTC. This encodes CASSLDRRGNEQYF. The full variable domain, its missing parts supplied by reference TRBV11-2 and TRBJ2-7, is EAGVAQSPRYKIIEKRQSVAFWCNPISGHATLYWYQQILGQGPKLLIQFQNNGVVDDSQLPKDRFSAERLKGVDSTLKIQPAKLEDSAVYLCASSLDRRGNEQYFGPGTRLTVT.

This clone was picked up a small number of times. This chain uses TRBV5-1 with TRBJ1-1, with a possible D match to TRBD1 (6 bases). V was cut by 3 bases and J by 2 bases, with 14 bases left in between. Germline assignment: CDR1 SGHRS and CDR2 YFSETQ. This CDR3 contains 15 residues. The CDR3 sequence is CASSSSWTDNTEAFF. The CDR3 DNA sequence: TGCGCCAGCAGCTCTTCTTGGACAGATAACACTGAAGCTTTCTTT.

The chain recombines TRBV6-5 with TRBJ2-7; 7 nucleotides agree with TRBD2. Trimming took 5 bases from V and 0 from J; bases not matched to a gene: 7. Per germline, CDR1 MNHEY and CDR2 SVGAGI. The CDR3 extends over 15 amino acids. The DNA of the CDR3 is TGTGCCAGCAGTCTGGGGGGGTTCTACTCCTACGAGCAGTACTTC. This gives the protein CASSLGGFYSYEQYF.